Listed below are T cell receptor beta chains from one sample, sequenced in a study of Ad26.COV2.S vaccination and SARS-CoV-2 variants. The assay was immunoSEQ multiplex PCR, and TCRdb's table has in-frame clones only and misses some. The sample has some 460,000 clones, about nine tenths seen once. The specimen comprised peripheral blood, sampled in a trial of Ad26.COV2.S vaccine versus placebo. Source of these receptors: a person between 18 and 65 years old who received the Ad26.COV2.S COVID-19 vaccine or a placebo. Both conserved end residues are part of each CDR3. The order of the fields is D gene, J gene, clone size, V gene, CDR3 length, CDR3 protein, CDR3 DNA. The D gene is left open where the match is weak. Where a row states a size, it is once, few, many or the class of an expanded clone; other rows omit it.

D gene: TRBD2; J gene: TRBJ2-1; clone size: .; V gene: TRBV6-5; CDR3 length: 15; CDR3 protein: CASSSSGGTYNEQFF; CDR3 DNA: TGTGCCAGCAGTTCCAGCGGGGGGACTTACAATGAGCAGTTCTTC
D gene: .; J gene: TRBJ1-5; clone size: .; V gene: TRBV9; CDR3 length: 14; CDR3 protein: CASSASSGNQPQHF; CDR3 DNA: TGTGCCAGCAGCGCTAGCTCGGGCAATCAGCCCCAGCATTTT
D gene: TRBD1; J gene: TRBJ1-4; clone size: .; V gene: TRBV9; CDR3 length: 16; CDR3 protein: CASSVGDSATNEKLFF; CDR3 DNA: TGTGCCAGCAGCGTAGGGGACAGCGCAACTAATGAAAAACTGTTTTTT
D gene: .; J gene: TRBJ1-3; clone size: .; V gene: TRBV5-1; CDR3 length: 15; CDR3 protein: CASSSEGGSGNTIYF; CDR3 DNA: TGCGCCAGCAGCTCGGAAGGGGGCTCTGGAAACACCATATATTTT
D gene: .; J gene: TRBJ1-5; clone size: .; V gene: TRBV7-2; CDR3 length: 17; CDR3 protein: CASSLASQGVGGQPQHF; CDR3 DNA: TGTGCCAGCAGCTTAGCCTCTCAGGGAGTCGGGGGTCAGCCCCAGCATTTT
D gene: TRBD1; J gene: TRBJ2-7; clone size: once; V gene: TRBV5-1; CDR3 length: 14; CDR3 protein: CASSYRDSAYEQYF; CDR3 DNA: TGCGCCAGCAGCTACCGGGACAGCGCCTACGAGCAGTACTTC
D gene: TRBD1; J gene: TRBJ1-4; clone size: .; V gene: TRBV27; CDR3 length: 14; CDR3 protein: CASKSGQGYEKLFF; CDR3 DNA: TGTGCCAGCAAATCGGGACAGGGCTATGAAAAACTGTTTTTT
D gene: .; J gene: TRBJ1-5; clone size: .; V gene: TRBV7-2; CDR3 length: 13; CDR3 protein: CASSLWGTQPQHF; CDR3 DNA: TGTGCCAGCAGCTTATGGGGAACTCAGCCCCAGCATTTT
D gene: TRBD1; J gene: TRBJ2-1; clone size: .; V gene: TRBV27; CDR3 length: 14; CDR3 protein: CASRDGQGAGGQFF; CDR3 DNA: TGTGCCAGCAGGGATGGACAGGGGGCGGGCGGTCAGTTCTTC
D gene: TRBD2; J gene: TRBJ2-7; clone size: .; V gene: TRBV4-1; CDR3 length: 18; CDR3 protein: CASSQGLAGGPQRYEQYF; CDR3 DNA: TGCGCCAGCAGCCAAGGGCTAGCGGGAGGGCCGCAACGATACGAGCAGTACTTC
D gene: TRBD2; J gene: TRBJ2-7; clone size: few; V gene: TRBV11-1; CDR3 length: 15; CDR3 protein: CASSEGTSGRYEQYF; CDR3 DNA: TGTGCCAGCAGCGAAGGAACTAGCGGGAGGTACGAGCAGTACTTC
D gene: .; J gene: TRBJ1-2; clone size: .; V gene: TRBV5-4; CDR3 length: 16; CDR3 protein: CASSPGHSLTNYGYTF; CDR3 DNA: TGTGCCAGCAGCCCGGGACACTCCTTGACTAACTATGGCTACACCTTC
D gene: TRBD1; J gene: TRBJ2-7; clone size: .; V gene: TRBV2; CDR3 length: 14; CDR3 protein: CASRGDRGYNEQYF; CDR3 DNA: TGTGCCAGCAGGGGGGACAGGGGGTATAACGAGCAGTACTTC
D gene: TRBD1; J gene: TRBJ2-1; clone size: .; V gene: TRBV6-4; CDR3 length: 15; CDR3 protein: CASSRDRGSYNEQFF; CDR3 DNA: TGTGCCAGCAGCCGGGACAGGGGGTCCTACAATGAGCAGTTCTTC
D gene: .; J gene: TRBJ1-4; clone size: .; V gene: TRBV5-4; CDR3 length: 13; CDR3 protein: CASSLPADEKLFF; CDR3 DNA: TGTGCCAGCAGCTTGCCAGCTGATGAAAAACTGTTTTTT
D gene: TRBD1; J gene: TRBJ2-2; clone size: once; V gene: TRBV19; CDR3 length: 17; CDR3 protein: CASSIEQGAHEAGELFF; CDR3 DNA: TGTGCCAGTAGTATAGAGCAGGGGGCGCATGAGGCCGGGGAGCTGTTTTTT
D gene: TRBD2; J gene: TRBJ2-1; clone size: .; V gene: TRBV19; CDR3 length: 15; CDR3 protein: CASRTVTSGKSEQFF; CDR3 DNA: TGTGCCAGTAGAACCGTGACTAGCGGGAAGAGTGAGCAGTTCTTC
D gene: TRBD1; J gene: TRBJ2-7; clone size: .; V gene: TRBV7-9; CDR3 length: 17; CDR3 protein: CASSPSGQGQGGYEQYF; CDR3 DNA: TGTGCCAGCAGCCCATCCGGTCAGGGACAGGGGGGGTACGAGCAGTACTTC
D gene: TRBD2; J gene: TRBJ2-1; clone size: once; V gene: TRBV7-2; CDR3 length: 17; CDR3 protein: CASSLPWTSGNYNEQFF; CDR3 DNA: TGTGCCAGCAGCTTGCCCTGGACTAGCGGGAACTACAATGAGCAGTTCTTC
D gene: TRBD1; J gene: TRBJ2-1; clone size: .; V gene: TRBV18; CDR3 length: 13; CDR3 protein: CASSPDRDNEQFF; CDR3 DNA: TGTGCCAGCTCTCCCGACAGGGACAATGAGCAGTTCTTC
D gene: TRBD2; J gene: TRBJ2-1; clone size: .; V gene: TRBV7-6; CDR3 length: 16; CDR3 protein: CASSLVRAGGPHEQFF; CDR3 DNA: TGTGCCAGCAGCTTAGTGAGGGCGGGAGGGCCCCATGAGCAGTTCTTC
D gene: .; J gene: TRBJ2-3; clone size: once; V gene: TRBV2; CDR3 length: 12; CDR3 protein: CASRSGTDTQYF; CDR3 DNA: TGTGCCAGCAGGTCGGGCACAGATACGCAGTATTTT
D gene: .; J gene: TRBJ2-7; clone size: .; V gene: TRBV13; CDR3 length: 12; CDR3 protein: CASSLREYEQYF; CDR3 DNA: TGTGCCAGCAGCTTAAGGGAGTACGAGCAGTACTTC
D gene: .; J gene: TRBJ1-2; clone size: .; V gene: TRBV13; CDR3 length: 20; CDR3 protein: CASSHSALTMESLHNYGYTF; CDR3 DNA: TGTGCCAGCAGCCACTCGGCTCTGACGATGGAAAGCTTGCATAACTATGGCTACACCTTC
D gene: .; J gene: TRBJ1-1; clone size: once; V gene: TRBV27; CDR3 length: 13; CDR3 protein: CASSFGTNTEAFF; CDR3 DNA: TGTGCCAGCAGTTTCGGAACGAACACTGAAGCTTTCTTT
D gene: .; J gene: TRBJ2-5; clone size: once; V gene: TRBV7-2; CDR3 length: 15; CDR3 protein: CASSLVASSQETQYF; CDR3 DNA: TGTGCCAGCAGCTTAGTTGCTAGCAGCCAAGAGACCCAGTACTTC
D gene: TRBD2; J gene: TRBJ2-3; clone size: .; V gene: TRBV19; CDR3 length: 16; CDR3 protein: CASSTLAGGPGDTQYF; CDR3 DNA: TGTGCCAGTAGTACCCTAGCGGGAGGGCCGGGGGATACGCAGTATTTT
D gene: TRBD2; J gene: TRBJ2-5; clone size: .; V gene: TRBV24-1; CDR3 length: 20; CDR3 protein: CATSDRLSGGAPSGAETQYF; CDR3 DNA: TGTGCCACCAGTGATAGACTAAGCGGGGGGGCCCCGTCGGGGGCAGAGACCCAGTACTTC
D gene: .; J gene: TRBJ2-1; clone size: .; V gene: TRBV28; CDR3 length: 14; CDR3 protein: CASRPSRSYNEQFF; CDR3 DNA: TGTGCCAGCAGGCCATCACGTTCCTACAATGAGCAGTTCTTC
D gene: TRBD1; J gene: TRBJ2-7; clone size: .; V gene: TRBV13; CDR3 length: 16; CDR3 protein: CASSSLQGLMRGEQYF; CDR3 DNA: TGTGCCAGCAGCTCGCTACAGGGGCTGATGAGGGGGGAGCAGTACTTC
D gene: TRBD1; J gene: TRBJ1-4; clone size: once; V gene: TRBV30; CDR3 length: 18; CDR3 protein: CAWAAGRDSPATNEKLFF; CDR3 DNA: TGTGCCTGGGCTGCGGGCCGGGACAGCCCTGCAACTAATGAAAAACTGTTTTTT
D gene: TRBD2; J gene: TRBJ2-7; clone size: .; V gene: TRBV6-6; CDR3 length: 15; CDR3 protein: CASLGGLAGGYEQYF; CDR3 DNA: TGTGCCAGCCTGGGGGGACTAGCGGGGGGCTACGAGCAGTACTTC
D gene: TRBD1; J gene: TRBJ1-2; clone size: .; V gene: TRBV4-1; CDR3 length: 18; CDR3 protein: CASSQDRSEDRGAYGYTF; CDR3 DNA: TGCGCCAGCAGCCAAGATCGATCTGAGGACAGGGGGGCCTATGGCTACACCTTC
D gene: TRBD2; J gene: TRBJ2-3; clone size: .; V gene: TRBV12-5; CDR3 length: 16; CDR3 protein: CASGFGRLAGTDTQYF; CDR3 DNA: TGTGCTAGTGGTTTCGGGCGACTAGCGGGGACAGATACGCAGTATTTT
D gene: .; J gene: TRBJ1-6; clone size: .; V gene: TRBV7-9; CDR3 length: 13; CDR3 protein: CASSLETNSPLHF; CDR3 DNA: TGTGCCAGCAGCTTAGAGACCAATTCACCCCTCCACTTT
D gene: TRBD1; J gene: TRBJ2-1; clone size: .; V gene: TRBV7-9; CDR3 length: 15; CDR3 protein: CASSTEGAHYNEQFF; CDR3 DNA: TGTGCCAGCAGCACCGAGGGGGCGCATTACAATGAGCAGTTCTTC
D gene: .; J gene: TRBJ1-6; clone size: .; V gene: TRBV2; CDR3 length: 13; CDR3 protein: CASSDREGSPLHF; CDR3 DNA: TGTGCCAGCAGTGACAGGGAGGGTTCACCCCTCCACTTT
D gene: .; J gene: TRBJ1-2; clone size: .; V gene: TRBV6-5; CDR3 length: 13; CDR3 protein: CASSSGRTMGYTF; CDR3 DNA: TGTGCCAGCAGTTCTGGCAGGACTATGGGCTACACCTTC
D gene: .; J gene: TRBJ2-1; clone size: .; V gene: TRBV9; CDR3 length: 14; CDR3 protein: CASSVAWGASEQFF; CDR3 DNA: TGTGCCAGCAGCGTAGCTTGGGGGGCCAGTGAGCAGTTCTTC
D gene: .; J gene: TRBJ2-1; clone size: .; V gene: TRBV7-3; CDR3 length: 16; CDR3 protein: CASSLSLSLGSAEQFF; CDR3 DNA: TGTGCCAGCAGCTTAAGCCTGAGCCTTGGCTCGGCTGAGCAGTTCTTC
D gene: .; J gene: TRBJ2-6; clone size: .; V gene: TRBV9; CDR3 length: 16; CDR3 protein: CASSRTVSSGANVLTF; CDR3 DNA: TGTGCCAGCAGCAGGACCGTCAGCTCTGGGGCCAACGTCCTGACTTTC
D gene: .; J gene: TRBJ2-1; clone size: .; V gene: TRBV10-1; CDR3 length: 11; CDR3 protein: CASSDGLTEFF; CDR3 DNA: TGCGCCAGCAGTGATGGCCTCACCGAGTTCTTC
D gene: .; J gene: TRBJ1-2; clone size: .; V gene: TRBV11-1; CDR3 length: 12; CDR3 protein: CASSSRPEGYTF; CDR3 DNA: TGTGCCAGCAGCTCTCGACCGGAGGGCTACACCTTC
D gene: .; J gene: TRBJ1-2; clone size: once; V gene: TRBV7-9; CDR3 length: 14; CDR3 protein: CASSPQGIEAGYTF; CDR3 DNA: TGTGCCAGCAGCCCACAGGGAATTGAAGCTGGCTACACCTTC
D gene: TRBD2; J gene: TRBJ2-2; clone size: .; V gene: TRBV5-1; CDR3 length: 17; CDR3 protein: CASSLEGLAGDTGELFF; CDR3 DNA: TGCGCCAGCAGCTTGGAGGGACTAGCGGGAGACACCGGGGAGCTGTTTTTT
D gene: .; J gene: TRBJ2-3; clone size: .; V gene: TRBV29-1; CDR3 length: 11; CDR3 protein: CSVGGWTGWAF; CDR3 DNA: TGCAGCGTTGGGGGCTGGACCGGTTGGGCTTTT
D gene: .; J gene: TRBJ1-4; clone size: .; V gene: TRBV5-5; CDR3 length: 16; CDR3 protein: CASSLVGGTPNEKLFF; CDR3 DNA: TGTGCCAGCAGCTTGGTAGGCGGGACACCAAATGAAAAACTGTTTTTT
D gene: .; J gene: TRBJ2-5; clone size: .; V gene: TRBV6-5; CDR3 length: 13; CDR3 protein: CATGGAGRETQYF; CDR3 DNA: TGTGCCACCGGTGGGGCAGGGAGAGAGACCCAGTACTTC
D gene: TRBD1; J gene: TRBJ1-6; clone size: .; V gene: TRBV5-1; CDR3 length: 16; CDR3 protein: CASSTTGGDGNSPLHF; CDR3 DNA: TGCGCCAGCAGCACCACAGGGGGCGACGGAAATTCACCCCTCCACTTT
D gene: .; J gene: TRBJ1-1; clone size: .; V gene: TRBV19; CDR3 length: 12; CDR3 protein: CASSIGGNEAFF; CDR3 DNA: TGTGCCAGTAGTATAGGGGGGAATGAAGCTTTCTTT
D gene: .; J gene: TRBJ2-7; clone size: .; V gene: TRBV30; CDR3 length: 15; CDR3 protein: CAWSVLGTGSYEQYF; CDR3 DNA: TGTGCCTGGAGTGTACTTGGGACCGGCTCCTACGAGCAGTACTTC
D gene: .; J gene: TRBJ1-3; clone size: .; V gene: TRBV6-1; CDR3 length: 16; CDR3 protein: CATSELRSFSGNTIYF; CDR3 DNA: TGTGCCACCAGCGAACTGAGGAGCTTCTCTGGAAACACCATATATTTT
D gene: .; J gene: TRBJ2-7; clone size: .; V gene: TRBV27; CDR3 length: 13; CDR3 protein: CASSFVGDYEQYF; CDR3 DNA: TGTGCCAGCAGTTTCGTCGGTGACTACGAGCAGTACTTC